The source of this TCR beta chain is a study of human T cells and chemical hapten exposure. The CDR3 has 13 residues. V was shortened by 3 bases and J by 6 bases, with 11 bases between the two germline ends. CDR1 and CDR2 from the germline V gene are ENHRY and SYGVKD. There are many counts of this clonotype. Described time point: patch test 2, 6 weeks after DPC sensitization. Treatment noted: therapeutic diphenylcyclopropenone sensitization with weekly scalp DPC. MiXCR was run by TCRdb on the RACE reads, yielding one entry per CDR3 protein. The data contain about 40,000 distinct CDR3 sequences, less than 4% of them seen just once; the ten biggest clones take up about 6.9%.

The chain uses TRBV10-3 and TRBJ1-1; D gene unclear. This receptor was identified in a man in his forties or fifties with alopecia areata. Some clones in this sample may be carry-over from other donors' samples. This sample comprised whole blood, obtained in connection with sensitization to the hapten diphenylcyclopropenone (DPC). The DNA for the CDR3 is TGTGCCATCAGTGATAGGTTACTCCCTGAAGCTTTCTTT. Its translation is CAISDRLLPEAFF.